The clone carrying this T cell receptor beta chain was counted only a few times. This sample is drawn from a study of blood T cell repertoires in COVID-19. Study overall: Samples came from the United States, Italy and Spain, spanning acute and convalescent COVID-19. The cDNA or gDNA used as material had been derived from T cells, B-cell-depleted T cells, or PBMCs.

V gave up 4 bases and J gave up 3 bases, with 7 bases separating them. Germline lookup yields CDR1 ENHRY and CDR2 SYGVKD. The CDR3 contains 12 residues. Original analysis: Amplification from reference gene primers served as the basis for estimated nucleated cell counts. The data were produced by immunoSEQ multiplex PCR, yet TCRdb's version contains in-frame clones alone and is incomplete. V, J and clone size derive from that table, while D and trimming were established from the DNA sequence. The sample gives about 120,000 clones, over 60% of which show up once; more than 35% is in the top ten. The gene calls are TRBV10-3 and TRBJ2-7; D not resolved. Sequenced input: peripheral blood. The TCR originated in a man in his forties with active or convalescent COVID-19. Here the CDR3 reads CAISGNSYEQYF. CDR3 sequence (DNA): TGTGCCATCAGTGGGAACAGCTACGAGCAGTACTTC.